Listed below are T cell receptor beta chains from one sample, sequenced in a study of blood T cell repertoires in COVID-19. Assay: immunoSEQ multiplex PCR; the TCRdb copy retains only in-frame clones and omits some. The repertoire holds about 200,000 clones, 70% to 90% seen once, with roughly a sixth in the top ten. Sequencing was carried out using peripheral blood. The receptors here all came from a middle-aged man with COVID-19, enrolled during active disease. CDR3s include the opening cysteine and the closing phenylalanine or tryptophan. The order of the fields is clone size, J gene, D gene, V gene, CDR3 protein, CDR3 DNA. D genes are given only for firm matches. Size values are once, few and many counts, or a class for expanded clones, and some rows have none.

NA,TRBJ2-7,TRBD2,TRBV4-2,CASSPGLAREQYF,TGTGCCAGCAGCCCGGGACTAGCCCGCGAGCAGTACTTC
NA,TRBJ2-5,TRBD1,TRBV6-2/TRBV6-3,CASSYGTGAKTQYF,TGTGCCAGCAGTTACGGGACAGGGGCGAAGACCCAGTACTTC
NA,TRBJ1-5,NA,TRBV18,CASSPTGLLNQPQHF,TGTGCCAGCTCCCCTACAGGGCTACTCAATCAGCCCCAGCATTTT
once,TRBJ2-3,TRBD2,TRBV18,CASSPERGITDTQYF,TGTGCCAGCTCACCGGAGCGGGGTATCACAGATACGCAGTATTTT
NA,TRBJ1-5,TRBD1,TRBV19,CASTPDRGPYSNQPQHF,TGTGCCAGTACCCCCGACAGGGGGCCGTATAGCAATCAGCCCCAGCATTTT
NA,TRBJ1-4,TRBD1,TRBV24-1,CATSDSGTGGEKLFF,TGTGCCACCAGTGATTCTGGGACAGGGGGTGAAAAACTGTTTTTT
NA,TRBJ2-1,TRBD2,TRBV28,CASTLAGGHEQFF,TGTGCCAGCACCCTAGCGGGGGGGCATGAGCAGTTCTTC
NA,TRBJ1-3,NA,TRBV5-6,CASSLGMIRGSSGNTIYF,TGTGCCAGCAGCCTTGGGATGATTCGGGGAAGCTCTGGAAACACCATATATTTT
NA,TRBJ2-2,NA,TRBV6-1,CASSEALDTGELFF,TGTGCCAGCAGTGAAGCGCTAGACACCGGGGAGCTGTTTTTT
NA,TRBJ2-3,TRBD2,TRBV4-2,CASSLLAGGLVDTQYF,TGTGCCAGCAGCCTTTTAGCGGGGGGGCTTGTAGATACGCAGTATTTT
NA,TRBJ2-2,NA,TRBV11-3,CASSNSGSNTGELFF,TGTGCCAGCAGCAATAGCGGATCGAACACCGGGGAGCTGTTTTTT
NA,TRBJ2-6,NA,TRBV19,CASRVLDSTGANVLTF,TGTGCCAGTAGAGTACTCGATTCCACTGGGGCCAACGTCCTGACTTTC
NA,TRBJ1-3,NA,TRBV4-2,CASSPGFTLSGNTIYF,TGTGCCAGCAGCCCAGGCTTCACTCTCTCTGGAAACACCATATATTTT
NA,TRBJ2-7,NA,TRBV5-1,CASSLTTLDEQYF,TGCGCCAGCAGCTTGACGACACTAGACGAGCAGTACTTC
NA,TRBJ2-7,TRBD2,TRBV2,CASSTLAPFKPGLVLSYEQYF,TGTGCCAGCAGTACCCTAGCCCCCTTTAAGCCGGGACTAGTACTCTCCTACGAGCAGTACTTC
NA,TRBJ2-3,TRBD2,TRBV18,CASSPTGGGASTDTQYF,TGTGCCAGCTCACCGACCGGGGGAGGGGCCAGCACAGATACGCAGTATTTT
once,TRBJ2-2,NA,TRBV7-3,CASSLGSGRNTGELFF,TGTGCCAGCAGCTTGGGGTCGGGGAGAAACACCGGGGAGCTGTTTTTT
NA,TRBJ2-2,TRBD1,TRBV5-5,CASSLVGQGAGELFF,TGTGCCAGCAGCTTGGTTGGACAGGGGGCCGGGGAGCTGTTTTTT
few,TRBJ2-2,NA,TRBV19,CASSMRDNGELFF,TGTGCCAGTAGTATGAGGGACAACGGGGAGCTGTTTTTT
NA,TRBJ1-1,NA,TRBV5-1,CASSQAYGQTNTEAFF,TGCGCCAGCAGCCAAGCATACGGACAAACGAACACTGAAGCTTTCTTT
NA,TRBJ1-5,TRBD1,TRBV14,CASSQERTGAVYSNQPQHF,TGTGCCAGCAGCCAAGAACGGACAGGGGCCGTTTATAGCAATCAGCCCCAGCATTTT
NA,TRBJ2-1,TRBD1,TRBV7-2,CASSPWTGEYNEQFF,TGTGCCAGCAGCCCATGGACAGGGGAATACAATGAGCAGTTCTTC
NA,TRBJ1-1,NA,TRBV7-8,CASSLAGQNTEAFF,TGTGCCAGCAGCTTAGCGGGCCAGAACACTGAAGCTTTCTTT
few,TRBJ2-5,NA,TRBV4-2,CASSQDGRRGKFQETQYF,TGTGCCAGCAGCCAAGATGGGCGTAGGGGAAAATTCCAAGAGACCCAGTACTTC
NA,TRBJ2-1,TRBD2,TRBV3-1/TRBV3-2,CASSPSTSLHEQFF,TGTGCCAGCAGCCCCTCGACTAGCCTCCATGAGCAGTTCTTC
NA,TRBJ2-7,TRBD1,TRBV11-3,CASSRQGGEQYF,TGTGCCAGCAGCAGACAGGGTGGCGAGCAGTACTTC
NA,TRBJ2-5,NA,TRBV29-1,CSVPGQAFGETQYF,TGCAGCGTCCCAGGGCAGGCCTTCGGGGAGACCCAGTACTTC
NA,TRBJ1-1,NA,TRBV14,CASSQDLAPLNTEAFF,TGTGCCAGCAGCCAAGATTTAGCCCCGCTGAACACTGAAGCTTTCTTT
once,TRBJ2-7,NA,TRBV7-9,CASSPTNSYEQYF,TGTGCCAGCAGCCCGACAAACTCCTACGAGCAGTACTTC
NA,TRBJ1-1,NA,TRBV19,CASSVVAVNTEAFF,TGTGCCAGTAGTGTCGTCGCGGTGAACACTGAAGCTTTCTTT
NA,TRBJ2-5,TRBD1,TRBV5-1,CASSLGTGATQYF,TGCGCCAGCAGCTTGGGGACAGGAGCGACCCAGTACTTC